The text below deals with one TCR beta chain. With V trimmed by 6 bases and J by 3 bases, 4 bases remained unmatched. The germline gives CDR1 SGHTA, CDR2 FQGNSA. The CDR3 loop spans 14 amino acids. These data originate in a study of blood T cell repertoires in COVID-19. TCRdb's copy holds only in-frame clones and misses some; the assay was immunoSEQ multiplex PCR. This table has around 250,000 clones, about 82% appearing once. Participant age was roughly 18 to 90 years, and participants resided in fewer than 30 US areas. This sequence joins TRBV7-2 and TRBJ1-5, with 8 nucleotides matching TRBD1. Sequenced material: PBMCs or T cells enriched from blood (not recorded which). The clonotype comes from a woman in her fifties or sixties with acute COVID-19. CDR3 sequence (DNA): TGTGCCAGCAGGCAGGACAGGGCCAATCAGCCCCAGCATTTT. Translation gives CASRQDRANQPQHF.